The TCR beta chain under discussion was sequenced for a study of T cell responses to AZD1222 COVID-19 vaccine. The study, taken as a whole, reports: The donor group comprised mostly white British people and more females; the analysis possibly underestimated clonal diversity.

As regards this clone: Its antigen remains unidentified.

V lost 5 bases and J lost 6, with 6 bases in between. The germline V gene has CDR1 DFQATT and CDR2 SNEGSKA (reference sequence). The CDR3 extends over 10 amino acids. The table came from immunoSEQ multiplex PCR; TCRdb's copy has only in-frame clones and leaves some out. The repertoire consists of 95,000 to 150,000 clones, with roughly 84% occurring once and the leading ten covering about 1.2%. The sequence derives from an adult in good health. The source material was peripheral blood, sampled on day 0 of AZD1222 vaccination. The gene calls are TRBV20-1 and TRBJ2-3; D gene ambiguous. The chain's CDR3 is CSASGDTQYF. In DNA form, the CDR3 reads TGCAGTGCTTCTGGTGATACGCAGTATTTT.